This T cell receptor beta chain was captured in a study of blood T cell repertoires in COVID-19. Study-wide context: Samples representing acute and convalescent COVID-19 were sourced from the United States, Italy and Spain. Sources were T cells, B-cell-depleted T cells, or PBMCs; the material itself was cDNA or gDNA.

Original processing notes: Amplified reference gene primers provided the basis for estimating nucleated cell counts. TCRdb keeps only in-frame clones here, not all; method: immunoSEQ multiplex PCR. V, J and clone size were drawn from that table, and D and trimming were deduced from the DNA. The sample records some 150,000 clones, 87% being singletons. The junction had 9 bases not matched to a gene; V was cut back by 4 bases and J by 8 bases. This CDR3 contains 14 residues. Germline loops: CDR1 MNHEY, CDR2 SVGAGI. Input material: peripheral blood. This clonotype originated in a woman aged 55-70 years with active or convalescent COVID-19. J is TRBJ2-3 and V is TRBV6-5; 7 nucleotides align to TRBD2. In DNA form, the CDR3 reads TGTGCCAGCAGTTTTACATCGGGCGGGGGTACGCAGTATTTT. Amino acid sequence: CASSFTSGGGTQYF.